Below, 24 T cell receptor beta chains from the same sample are listed, as sequenced in a study of blood T cell repertoires in COVID-19. Method: immunoSEQ multiplex PCR; TCRdb's copy keeps in-frame clones and lacks some. This table has approximately 140,000 clones, approximately 83% appearing once. The sample comprised peripheral blood. Receptors originate from a middle-aged man with active or convalescent COVID-19.

The J gene is TRBJ2-2, the V gene TRBV7-9, with 12 bases matching TRBD2. The length of the CDR3 is 16 residues. Trimming cost V 5 bases and J 5 bases; bases outside gene matches: 6. Germline CDR1 reads SEHNR; CDR2 reads FQNEAQ (reference sequence). The CDR3 region has the DNA TGTGCCAGCAGCGACGGGACTAGCGGGTGGACCGGGGAGCTGTTTTTT. Encoded protein: CASSDGTSGWTGELFF. Variable domain in full (rest from reference TRBV7-9 and TRBJ2-2): DTGVSQNPRHKITKRGQNVTFRCDPISEHNRLYWYRQTLGQGPEFLTYFQNEAQLEKSRLLSDRFSAERPKGSFSTLEIQRTEQGDSAMYLCASSDGTSGWTGELFFGEGSRLTVL.

CDR3 amino acids: CASTTSGGSYNEQFF. For the CDR3, the DNA is TGCGCCAGCACCACCAGTGGCGGATCCTACAATGAGCAGTTCTTC. The J gene is TRBJ2-1, the V gene TRBV5-1; D unresolved. The CDR3 sequence is 15 residues long. Germline loops: CDR1 SGHRS, CDR2 YFSETQ. V shed 6 bases and J shed 1 base, with 14 bases lying between them.

This chain joins TRBV12-5 and TRBJ1-1; 7 nucleotides agree with TRBD1. CDR1 LGHNT and CDR2 FRNRAP come from the germline V gene. This CDR3 has 13 amino acids. V was pared by 4 bases and J by 1 base, with 0 bases of the junction left unmatched. The CDR3 region has the DNA TGTGCTAGTGGTTGGGACAGGAACACTGAAGCTTTCTTT. Its translation is CASGWDRNTEAFF.

The chain is built from TRBV6-2 or TRBV6-3 and TRBJ2-3, with TRBD2 matching over 10 bases. J gave up 6 bases and V 2 bases, and 11 bases lay outside the gene matches. Germline V gene sequence: CDR1 MNHEY, CDR2 SVGEGT. The CDR3 extends over 17 amino acids. CDR3 nucleotide sequence: TGTGCCAGCAGTTACGCCTCCATCGTTAGCGGGGGGGATACGCAGTATTTT. Its protein product is CASSYASIVSGGDTQYF.

The table lists this clone with a few counts. The chain couples TRBV5-1 to TRBJ2-7, with D maybe TRBD1 (6 bases). Germline V gives CDR1 SGHRS, CDR2 YFSETQ. The V and J ends lost 1 base and 1 base respectively, with 9 bases between them. The CDR3 extends over 14 amino acids. CDR3: CASSLLDRSYEQYF. Here the CDR3 DNA reads TGCGCCAGCAGCTTGCTGGACAGATCCTACGAGCAGTACTTC. The full variable domain, with the rest looked up from reference TRBV5-1 and TRBJ2-7, is KAGVTQTPRYLIKTRGQQVTLSCSPISGHRSVSWYQQTPGQGLQFLFEYFSETQRNKGNFPGRFSGRQFSNSRSEMNVSTLELGDSALYLCASSLLDRSYEQYFGPGTRLTVT.

V and J are TRBV9 and TRBJ2-3; 8 nucleotides agree with TRBD2. Germline V lookup: CDR1 SGDLS, CDR2 YYNGEE. The trim removed 4 bases at V and 3 bases at J, leaving 7 bases unmatched. The CDR3 covers 15 residues. CDR3 bases: TGTGCCAGCAGCTATACCGGGGGGGCAACAGATACGCAGTATTTT. This sequence encodes CASSYTGGATDTQYF.

The CDR3 bases are TGTGCCAGCAGCCCGGGACTAGCGGGTGGTGTCTACGAGCAGTACTTC. This translates into CASSPGLAGGVYEQYF. The chain is built from TRBV7-7 and TRBJ2-7, with TRBD2 matching 12 bases. The CDR3 spans 16 residues. V dropped 5 bases and J dropped 3; count of bases not matched to a gene: 8. CDR1 is SSHAT, CDR2 FNYEAQ, per germline (reference sequence).

The chain recombines TRBV11-2 with TRBJ1-1, with 9 bases lining up with TRBD1. V lost 3 bases to trimming and J lost 4 bases; unmatched junction nucleotides: 15. CDR3 size: 18 residues. The V gene's germline CDR1 is SGHAT and CDR2 FQNNGV. CDR3 sequence (DNA): TGTGCCAGCAGCTTGGGACCGGGACAGGGAATTGGGCTCACTGAAGCTTTCTTT. Protein sequence: CASSLGPGQGIGLTEAFF.

The J gene is TRBJ1-1, the V gene TRBV7-3; no clear D gene. Trimming took 5 bases from V and 2 from J, leaving 18 bases between them. The CDR3 runs to 16 residues. The germline V gene encodes CDR1 SGHTA and CDR2 FQGTGA. The CDR3 DNA reads TGTGCCAGCAGCCCCTCCTCGGCGGCTCGAAACACTGAAGCTTTCTTT. This gives the protein CASSPSSAARNTEAFF. Looking up the rest from reference TRBV7-3 and TRBJ1-1 gives the full variable domain: GAGVSQTPSNKVTEKGKYVELRCDPISGHTALYWYRQSLGQGPEFLIYFQGTGAADDSGLPNDRFFAVRPEGSVSTLKIQRTERGDSAVYLCASSPSSAARNTEAFFGQGTRLTVV.

The V call is TRBV19, the J call TRBJ2-1, with D uncertain. V was shortened by 4 bases and J by 10 bases, with 11 bases between the two germline ends. The CDR3 is 12 residues long. In germline, CDR1 is LNHDA, CDR2 SQIVND (reference sequence). CDR3 DNA: TGTGCCAGTAGTAATCCAGGATCCGAGCAGTTCTTC. Translated: CASSNPGSEQFF.

J is TRBJ2-1 and V is TRBV7-3; 7 bases are a match to TRBD2. The CDR3 has 15 residues. Germline values: CDR1 SGHTA, CDR2 FQGTGA. V was clipped by 5 bases and J by 1 base; unmatched bases: 5. DNA of the CDR3: TGTGCCAGCAGCCTCCTAGCGGCATCCTACAATGAGCAGTTCTTC. Its translation is CASSLLAASYNEQFF.

V gene TRBV29-1 combines with J gene TRBJ2-6; TRBD1 matches at 9 bases. Germline assignment: CDR1 SQVTM and CDR2 ANQGSEA. With 7 bases clipped from V and 0 bases from J, the junction kept 13 bases outside the gene matches. There are 18 residues in the CDR3. This CDR3 reads CSAEVPGTGTSGANVLTF. In DNA, the CDR3 is TGCAGCGCTGAGGTACCCGGGACAGGGACCTCTGGGGCCAACGTCCTGACTTTC.

Only one count was recorded for this clone. This chain's CDR3 is CASSQDLGANYGYTF. CDR3 DNA sequence: TGTGCCAGCAGCCAAGATCTAGGAGCTAACTATGGCTACACCTTC. This sequence joins TRBV14 and TRBJ1-2; D gene unclear. The CDR3 runs 15 residues. In germline, CDR1 is SGHDN, CDR2 FVKESK. Between the trimmed V and J ends, which lost 0 bases and 0 bases, there was a span of 8 bases.

The chain's CDR3 is CASSLVVSGSSYEQYF. The CDR3, as DNA: TGCGCCAGCAGCTTGGTGGTTAGCGGGAGCTCCTACGAGCAGTACTTC. The chain carries TRBV5-1 and TRBJ2-7, with 9 bases aligning to TRBD2. Trimming removed 0 bases from V and 0 bases from J; junction bases left unmatched: 4. The germline gives CDR1 SGHRS, CDR2 YFSETQ. The length of the CDR3 is 16 residues.

The chain carries TRBV25-1 and TRBJ2-5; maybe TRBD1 (6 bases). Germline CDR1 and CDR2: MGHDK and SYGVNS. Trimming removed 4 bases at V and 4 bases at J, with 16 bases between. The CDR3 consists of 15 residues. CDR3 DNA: TGTGCCAGCAGTGCCCAGGGGATCGTCGGAGAGACCCAGTACTTC. Translating gives CASSAQGIVGETQYF. Full variable domain (remainder filled in from reference TRBV25-1 and TRBJ2-5): EADIYQTPRYLVIGTGKKITLECSQTMGHDKMYWYQQDPGMELHLIHYSYGVNSTEKGDLSSESTVSRIRTEHFPLTLESARPSHTSQYLCASSAQGIVGETQYFGPGTRLLVL.

The J gene is TRBJ2-2, the V gene TRBV7-6; D is perhaps TRBD2 (6 bases). The CDR3 covers 20 residues. Per germline, CDR1 SGHVS and CDR2 FNYEAQ. Trimming removed 2 bases at V and 1 base at J, with 23 bases between. In DNA, the CDR3 is TGTGCCAGCAGCTTAATAGCCCAGACGGGCGGGGTGCTGAACACCGGGGAGCTGTTTTTT. Translated: CASSLIAQTGGVLNTGELFF.

The chain couples TRBV2 to TRBJ1-5; no clear D. Trimming shortened V by 2 bases and J by 4 bases, and 6 bases separated the two germline ends. The germline CDR1 and CDR2 sequences are SNHLY and FYNNEI. The CDR3 loop spans 13 amino acids. This chain's CDR3 is CASSEYGNQPQHF. The CDR3 nucleotides are TGTGCCAGCAGTGAATACGGGAATCAGCCCCAGCATTTT.

The chain carries TRBV29-1 and TRBJ2-7; 9 bases match TRBD1. Trimming cost V 2 bases and J 1 base; bases outside gene matches: 3. Germline V lookup: CDR1 SQVTM, CDR2 ANQGSEA. CDR3 length: 14 residues. The chain's CDR3 is CSVERDRGSYEQYF. CDR3 in DNA: TGCAGCGTTGAAAGAGACAGGGGGTCCTACGAGCAGTACTTC.

The V and J genes are TRBV3-1 (or the pseudogene TRBV3-2) and TRBJ2-7, with D possibly matching TRBD1 (6 bases). The length of the CDR3 is 14 residues. CDR1 is LGHDT and CDR2 is YNNKEL in the germline V gene (reference sequence). Trimming left V 4 bases short and J 2 bases short, with 12 bases between. CDR3 coding DNA: TGTGCCAGCAGCCTAGGACAGCGAACCTACGAGCAGTACTTC. Translation: CASSLGQRTYEQYF.

J is TRBJ2-5 and V is TRBV4-1; 8 bases align to TRBD2. The CDR3 totals 16 residues. After removal of 0 bases from V and 4 bases from J, the junction contained 7 bases not matched to a gene. Germline assignment: CDR1 MGHRA and CDR2 YSYEKL. The CDR3 DNA is TGCGCCAGCAGCCAAGAGGGAAGCGGGGGACCAGAGACCCAGTACTTC. Translated, it gives CASSQEGSGGPETQYF.

V usage is TRBV6-5 and J usage is TRBJ1-1; D is possibly TRBD1 (5 bases). The germline V gene encodes CDR1 MNHEY and CDR2 SVGAGI. This CDR3 contains 14 residues. Trimming left V 5 bases short and J 1 base short, with 11 bases between. CDR3 loop: CASSRQSRNTEAFF. Written as DNA, the CDR3 is TGTGCCAGCAGTAGACAGTCACGGAACACTGAAGCTTTCTTT.

The chain employs TRBV5-1 and TRBJ2-5; no clear D gene. V dropped 1 base and J dropped 2 bases, with 3 bases sitting between them. Germline V CDR1 and CDR2: SGHRS, YFSETQ. The CDR3 spans 12 residues. CDR3 DNA sequence: TGCGCCAGCAGCTTGCCTCAAGAGACCCAGTACTTC. Protein sequence: CASSLPQETQYF.

The rearrangement links TRBV6-5 to TRBJ1-5, with unresolved D. CDR1 is MNHEY, CDR2 SVGAGI, per germline. V was shortened by 5 bases and J by 0 bases, with 11 bases between the two germline ends. The CDR3 is 15 amino acids. CDR3 nucleotides: TGTGCCAGCAGTATGGGCGGGGTTAGCAATCAGCCCCAGCATTTT. This translates into CASSMGGVSNQPQHF.

J is TRBJ2-3 and V is TRBV7-2, with D hard to call. CDR3 length: 16 amino acids. Germline assignment: CDR1 SGHTA and CDR2 FQGNSA. Trimming pared 4 bases from V and 0 bases from J, leaving 14 bases between. CDR3: CASSSSHAASTDTQYF. DNA of the CDR3: TGTGCCAGCAGCTCAAGTCATGCAGCGAGCACAGATACGCAGTATTTT.